Shown below are 29 T cell receptor beta chains from a single sample sequenced in a study of CD8+CD57+ T cells in acquired aplastic anemia (dated by TCRdb to 2016 to 2019). TCRdb lists the instrument as Illumina HiSeq 2000. Genomic DNA was used as template for profiling of TCR beta VDJ combinations and CDR3 sequences. Through fastp at Q25 and MiXCR, TCRdb rebuilt clones from the public reads, retaining in-frame beta chains. Here each entry gathers all rows of one CDR3 protein and keeps the most common genes and DNA. The table for this sample lists fewer than 250,000 distinct CDR3 sequences; roughly half of them were counted only once. The ten most abundant clones make up 15% to 20% of the sample. Sequencing was performed on sorted CD4+, CD8+, or CD8+CD57+ T cells (not recorded which) from PBMCs. All receptors derive from a human donor in good health, serving as a control.

V usage is TRBV7-9 and J usage is TRBJ2-7; 7 bases are a match to TRBD1. Germline trimming cut 9 bases from V and 7 bases from J; bases unmatched to any gene: 24. Germline CDR1 reads SEHNR; CDR2 reads FQNEAQ (reference sequence). This CDR3 contains 17 residues. DNA of the CDR3: TGTGCCAGTAGTACCACCGCCCCGGGACAGTCCTCGGGGGAGCAGTACTTC. Translation gives CASSTTAPGQSSGEQYF.

This clonotype was recorded many times. Relative to the germline gene, one junction end is altered; a read error may explain this. The rearrangement links TRBV20-1 to TRBJ2-7, with TRBD1 matching 7 bases. The length of the CDR3 is 12 residues. The germline V gene encodes CDR1 DFQATT and CDR2 SNEGSKA (reference sequence). Here the CDR3 reads CSVRQGHYEQYF. Written as DNA, the CDR3 is TGCAGTGTTAGACAGGGCCACTACGAGCAGTACTTC.

This clonotype has ten or more counts. This rearrangement joins TRBV4-2 to TRBJ1-1, with D uncertain. The V end was cut by 0 bases, the J end by 5 bases, with 4 bases between. The length of the CDR3 is 12 residues. The V gene's germline CDR1 is LGHNA and CDR2 YNFKEQ. The CDR3 is CASSQDGTEAFF. DNA for the CDR3: TGTGCCAGCAGCCAAGATGGGACTGAAGCTTTCTTT.

The rearrangement links TRBV10-3 to TRBJ2-2; D gene uncertain. Trimming cost V 10 bases and J 0 bases, with 12 bases left between them. The CDR3 extends over 14 amino acids. Germline V CDR1 and CDR2: ENHRY, SYGVKD. The DNA of the CDR3 is TGTGCCAATGGACGAGATTCGAACACCGGGGAGCTGTTTTTT. Its translation is CANGRDSNTGELFF.

The genes are TRBV29-1 and TRBJ1-2; tentatively, D is TRBD1 (5 bases). Trimming stripped 3 bases from V and 1 base from J, with 9 bases between. Per the germline V gene, CDR1 is SQVTM and CDR2 is ANQGSEA. The CDR3 is made up of 13 amino acids. The CDR3 sequence: CSVDPQGNYGYTF. Here the CDR3 DNA reads TGCAGCGTTGATCCCCAGGGTAACTATGGCTACACCTTC.

CDR3 coding DNA: TGCAGTGCAGCACTAGCGGGCCGAGGGGATACGCAGTATTTT. This encodes CSAALAGRGDTQYF. The chain is built from TRBV20-1 and TRBJ2-3; TRBD2 matches at 9 bases. CDR1 and CDR2 from the germline V gene are DFQATT and SNEGSKA (reference sequence). The CDR3 loop spans 14 amino acids. V shed 6 bases and J 6 bases; nucleotides not matched to a gene: 10.

This rearrangement joins TRBV2 to TRBJ2-7; 9 bases are shared with TRBD2. The CDR3 consists of 15 residues. The J segment lost 3 bases and the V segment lost 3 bases, leaving 6 bases of the junction unmatched. Looked up from germline, CDR1 is SNHLY and CDR2 is FYNNEI. CDR3 amino acids: CASSELGSGSYEQYF. CDR3 nucleotide sequence: TGTGCCAGCAGTGAGCTTGGTAGCGGGAGCTACGAGCAGTACTTC.

The J gene is TRBJ1-5, the V gene TRBV7-8, with D tentatively TRBD1 (6 bases). V lost 4 bases and J lost 13, with 17 bases in between. The CDR3 length is 13 residues. Germline CDR1 and CDR2: SGHVS and FQNEAQ. In DNA form, the CDR3 reads TGTGCCAGCAGCTCAGGGGTCGGGGAGCTACAGCATTTT. Translating gives CASSSGVGELQHF.

This clonotype was detected ten times or more. V gene TRBV5-8 combines with J gene TRBJ2-6; 7 positions agree with TRBD1. Per germline, CDR1 SGHTS and CDR2 YDEGEE. V was clipped by 3 bases and J by 2 bases; unmatched bases: 8. CDR3 length: 17 residues. In nucleotides, the CDR3 is TGTGCCAGCAGCTCTCAAACAGGGGCGGCTGGGGCCAACGTCCTGACTTTC. Amino acids: CASSSQTGAAGANVLTF.

This chain connects TRBV24-1 to TRBJ1-5, with 7 bases lining up with TRBD1. The ends lost 3 bases at V and 5 bases at J; junction bases unmatched: 0. CDR3 length: 13 amino acids. Germline values: CDR1 KGHDR, CDR2 SFDVKD. CDR3 in amino acids: CATSDGQDQPQHF. DNA of the CDR3: TGTGCCACCAGTGATGGACAGGATCAGCCCCAGCATTTT.

This clonotype was recorded at least ten times. This chain links TRBV9 with TRBJ2-3, with 9 nucleotides matching TRBD2. The length of the CDR3 is 15 residues. V was clipped by 2 bases and J by 1 base; unmatched bases: 2. CDR1 SGDLS and CDR2 YYNGEE come from the germline V gene. The CDR3 here is CASSVGGGGTDTQYF. The DNA of the CDR3 is TGTGCCAGCAGCGTGGGCGGGGGGGGCACAGATACGCAGTATTTT.

The V gene is TRBV7-2, the J gene TRBJ1-5, with D maybe TRBD1 (5 bases). V dropped 0 bases and J dropped 11 bases, with 17 bases sitting between them. CDR1 is SGHTA, CDR2 FQGNSA, per germline. This CDR3 contains 15 residues. DNA for the CDR3: TGTGCCAGCAGCTTAGCGGGGGGGGGTTGGGAGACCCAGCATTTT. This gives the protein CASSLAGGGWETQHF.

This chain joins TRBV7-7 and TRBJ2-7; D ambiguous. Germline CDR1 is SSHAT and CDR2 is FNYEAQ (reference sequence). This CDR3 has 9 amino acids. The CDR3 DNA reads as TGTGCTAGAATCTACGAGCAGTACTTC. As protein: CARIYEQYF. The whole variable domain, filled in from reference TRBV7-7 and TRBJ2-7, reads GAGVSQSPRYKVTKRGQDVTLRCDPISSHATLYWYQQALGQGPEFLTYFNYEAQPDKSGLPSDRFSAERPEGSISTLTIQRTEQRDSAMYRCARIYEQYFGPGTRLTVT.

This chain joins TRBV5-1 and TRBJ1-2; D not resolved. Germline CDR1 reads SGHRS; CDR2 reads YFSETQ. This CDR3 is 15 amino acids long. Trimming left V 3 bases short and J 1 base short, with 13 bases between. CDR3 loop: CASSSTGGINYGYTF. The CDR3 DNA sequence: TGCGCCAGCAGCTCGACGGGAGGGATTAACTATGGCTACACCTTC. The full variable domain, completed using reference TRBV5-1 and TRBJ1-2, is KAGVTQTPRYLIKTRGQQVTLSCSPISGHRSVSWYQQTPGQGLQFLFEYFSETQRNKGNFPGRFSGRQFSNSRSEMNVSTLELGDSALYLCASSSTGGINYGYTFGSGTRLTVV.

This clonotype was found many times. This clone may be a read error of a much larger clone one base away. This chain uses TRBV7-2 with TRBJ2-1; weak D call: TRBD2 (5 bases). The CDR3 is made up of 14 amino acids. CDR1 and CDR2 (germline): SGHTA, FQGNSA. The V gene lost 4 bases and the J gene lost 6 bases, with 13 bases spanning the gap. CDR3 protein: CASSYSGPCNEQFF. Written as DNA, the CDR3 is TGTGCCAGCAGCTACAGCGGACCCTGCAATGAGCAGTTCTTC.

The gene calls are TRBV20-1 and TRBJ2-7; 13 positions agree with TRBD2. In germline, CDR1 is DFQATT, CDR2 SNEGSKA (reference sequence). CDR3 size: 14 residues. With V trimmed by 5 bases and J by 7 bases, 8 bases remained unmatched. The CDR3 coding sequence is TGCAGTGCTCGCGGGACTAGCGGGACTTGGGAGCAGTACTTC. Protein sequence: CSARGTSGTWEQYF.

This chain connects TRBV10-2 to TRBJ2-7, with 9 bases that match TRBD1. After removal of 7 bases from V and 5 bases from J, the junction contained 12 bases not matched to a gene. This CDR3 has 15 amino acids. Germline values: CDR1 WSHSY, CDR2 SAAADI. CDR3 nucleotide sequence: TGCGCCAGCAACGCCGGGACAGGGTCTCGCCACGAGCAGTACTTC. It codes for CASNAGTGSRHEQYF.

This clonotype was seen ten or more times. This rearrangement joins TRBV2 to TRBJ2-7; D might be TRBD1 (5 bases). From germline, CDR1 is SNHLY and CDR2 FYNNEI. Trimming stripped 6 bases from V and 0 bases from J, with 15 bases between. This CDR3 region has 15 residues. CDR3: CASRLRALSSYEQYF. DNA of the CDR3: TGTGCCAGCAGGCTCAGGGCACTGAGCTCCTACGAGCAGTACTTC.

V and J are TRBV19 and TRBJ2-1, with D perhaps matching TRBD1 or TRBD2 (6 bases each). This CDR3 has 15 amino acids. Trimming shortened V by 3 bases and J by 8 bases, and 17 bases separated the two germline ends. Germline CDR1 and CDR2: LNHDA and SQIVND (reference sequence). The CDR3 DNA sequence: TGTGCCAGTAGTATTGGTGCGCGGGACAACGATGAGCAGTTCTTC. Protein sequence: CASSIGARDNDEQFF. The whole variable domain, filled in from reference TRBV19 and TRBJ2-1, reads DGGITQSPKYLFRKEGQNVTLSCEQNLNHDAMYWYRQDPGQGLRLIYYSQIVNDFQKGDIAEGYSVSREKKESFPLTVTSAQKNPTAFYLCASSIGARDNDEQFFGPGTRLTVL.

This clonotype occurred many times. For the CDR3, the DNA is TGCGCCAGCAGCACCGGGACAGGGATGACGGACGAGCAGTACTTC. Protein sequence: CASSTGTGMTDEQYF. The chain recombines TRBV5-1 with TRBJ2-7; TRBD1 matches 9 bases. Germline V gene data show CDR1 as SGHRS and CDR2 as YFSETQ. The J segment lost 5 bases and the V segment lost 4 bases, leaving 10 bases of the junction unmatched. The length of the CDR3 is 15 residues.

This clonotype was seen a few times. Just one base apart from a much larger clone, this may be a read error. This chain joins TRBV7-2 and TRBJ2-3, with D maybe TRBD2 (5 bases). The CDR3 extends over 14 amino acids. Germline-derived CDR1 and CDR2 are SGHTA and FQGNSA. V lost 5 bases to trimming and J lost 4 bases, with 13 bases between them. Here the CDR3 DNA reads TGTGCCAGCAGCCAAGGGCAGGAGGCAGATACGCAGTATTTT. Translating it yields CASSQGQEADTQYF.

This clonotype was seen repeatedly, ten times or more. The rearrangement joins TRBV12-3 or TRBV12-4 to TRBJ1-1; D gene uncertain. The CDR3 extends over 12 amino acids. Trimming removed 2 bases from V and 5 bases from J, with 6 bases in between. The CDR3 is CASSLWGTEAFF. The CDR3 DNA reads as TGTGCCAGCAGTTTATGGGGTACTGAAGCTTTCTTT.

This clonotype was counted at least ten times. This chain uses TRBV2 with TRBJ1-1; D remains ambiguous. This CDR3 region has 15 residues. Deletions cut 2 bases from V and 4 bases from J, with 14 bases between. Germline CDR1 SNHLY, CDR2 FYNNEI. CDR3 amino acids: CASSEMGFGVTEAFF. In DNA, the CDR3 is TGTGCCAGCAGTGAAATGGGGTTTGGGGTCACTGAAGCTTTCTTT.

At least ten counts were recorded for this clonotype. The genes are TRBV7-2 and TRBJ2-3; D not certain. The CDR3 is 10 amino acids. Germline V gene sequence: CDR1 SGHTA, CDR2 FQGNSA. Between the trimmed V and J ends, which lost 6 bases and 7 bases, there was a span of 5 bases. The CDR3 loop is CASRLYTQYF. The CDR3 DNA sequence: TGTGCCAGCAGGTTATATACGCAGTATTTT.

The genes are TRBV7-9 and TRBJ2-3; perhaps TRBD2 as D (7 bases). From germline, CDR1 is SEHNR and CDR2 FQNEAQ (reference sequence). The CDR3 has 16 amino acids. The V and J ends lost 2 bases and 11 bases respectively, with 23 bases between them. CDR3: CASSLYTGGPNNEQYF. The DNA for the CDR3 is TGTGCCAGCAGCTTATATACCGGGGGGCCGAACAATGAGCAGTATTTT. Complete variable domain (other parts from reference TRBV7-9 and TRBJ2-3): DTGVSQNPRHKITKRGQNVTFRCDPISEHNRLYWYRQTLGQGPEFLTYFQNEAQLEKSRLLSDRFSAERPKGSFSTLEIQRTEQGDSAMYLCASSLYTGGPNNEQYFGPGTRLTVL.

The chain employs TRBV20-1 and TRBJ1-2; 9 bases align to TRBD1. The germline gives CDR1 DFQATT, CDR2 SNEGSKA (reference sequence). CDR3 length equals 16 residues. V lost 2 bases, J lost 5 bases, and 12 bases stayed unmatched. CDR3 DNA: TGCAGTGCTAGAACTCCGACAGGGGGATCCACATATGGCTACACCTTC. Its protein is CSARTPTGGSTYGYTF.

The chain joins TRBV15 to TRBJ1-2; a weak D match, TRBD1 (5 bases). Germline V gene lookup returns CDR1 LNHNV and CDR2 YYDKDF (reference sequence). Trimming took off 2 bases at V and 6 bases at J, with 16 bases between the two ends. This CDR3 has 15 amino acids. CDR3 sequence: CATSRPGTGLHGYTF. CDR3 coding DNA: TGTGCCACCAGCAGACCTGGGACGGGCCTCCATGGCTACACCTTC.

This clonotype was recorded at least ten times. The chain couples TRBV5-1 to TRBJ1-2; D ambiguous. Trimming left V 0 bases short and J 12 bases short, with 18 bases between. CDR3 length equals 14 residues. CDR1 and CDR2 (germline): SGHRS, YFSETQ. The CDR3 nucleotides read TGCGCCAGCAGCTTGGCGATGTCCCTCGAGGAGAACACCTTC. Translation gives CASSLAMSLEENTF.

The V and J genes are TRBV9 and TRBJ2-5, with 9 bases fitting TRBD2. V trimming: 3 bases; J trimming: 4 bases; junction bases outside the gene matches: 7. The CDR3 is made up of 15 amino acids. Germline V CDR1 and CDR2: SGDLS, YYNGEE. The CDR3 is CASSDTLAGLETQYF. The CDR3 region has the DNA TGTGCCAGCAGCGATACCCTAGCGGGGTTAGAGACCCAGTACTTC.